This T cell receptor (beta chain) was identified in a study of T cell responses to AZD1222 COVID-19 vaccine. Across the whole study: Pooled in the analysis were second doses at about 4 or about 12 weeks. Study observations and caveats: Increases in Spike-specific TCR breadth and depth were seen after two AZD1222 doses. Possibly, clonal diversity was underestimated; donors were largely white British and included more females. Spike as a whole was targeted by vaccine-associated CD4 TCRs, dominant at 160-218 and 743-854.

About this clone: Its specificity is not known.

Generated by immunoSEQ multiplex PCR, the TCRdb table keeps only in-frame clones and is missing some. Found here are around 150,000 clones, approximately 90% of them singletons; the top ten hold 2.2%. CDR3 length: 19 amino acids. The junction had 10 bases not matched to a gene; V was cut back by 0 bases and J by 1 base. Germline assignment: CDR1 LGHNA and CDR2 YSLEER. The input for sequencing was peripheral blood, taken on day 0 of AZD1222 vaccination. This receptor was taken from an adult in good health. The genes are TRBV4-3 and TRBJ1-3, with TRBD1 matching over 9 bases. DNA for the CDR3: TGCGCCAGCAGCCAAGATTTCTCGGGACAGGGATTATCTGGAAACACCATATATTTT. Protein product: CASSQDFSGQGLSGNTIYF.